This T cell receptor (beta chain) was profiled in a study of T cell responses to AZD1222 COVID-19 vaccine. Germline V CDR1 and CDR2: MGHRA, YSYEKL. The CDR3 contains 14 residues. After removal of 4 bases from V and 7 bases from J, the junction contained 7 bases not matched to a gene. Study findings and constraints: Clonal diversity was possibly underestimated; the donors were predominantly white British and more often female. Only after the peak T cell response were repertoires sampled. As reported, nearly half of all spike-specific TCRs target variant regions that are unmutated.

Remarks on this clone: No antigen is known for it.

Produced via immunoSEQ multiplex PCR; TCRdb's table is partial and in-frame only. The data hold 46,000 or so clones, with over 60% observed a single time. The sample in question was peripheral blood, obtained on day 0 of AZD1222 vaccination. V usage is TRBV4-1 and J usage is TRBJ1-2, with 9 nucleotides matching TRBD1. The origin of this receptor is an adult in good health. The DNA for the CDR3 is TGCGCCAGCAGCCGTACCGGGACAGGGAGTGGCTACACCTTC. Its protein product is CASSRTGTGSGYTF.